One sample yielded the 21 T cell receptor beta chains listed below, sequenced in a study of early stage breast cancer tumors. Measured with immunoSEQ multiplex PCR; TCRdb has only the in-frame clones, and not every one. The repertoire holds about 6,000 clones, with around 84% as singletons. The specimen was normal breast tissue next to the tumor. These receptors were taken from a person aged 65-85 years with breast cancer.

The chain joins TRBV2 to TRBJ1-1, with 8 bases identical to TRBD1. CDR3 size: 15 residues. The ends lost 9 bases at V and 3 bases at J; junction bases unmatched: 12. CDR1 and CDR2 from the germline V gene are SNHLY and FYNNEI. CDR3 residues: CASTGGIRLHTEAFF. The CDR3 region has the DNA TGTGCCAGTACAGGGGGTATCAGATTGCACACTGAAGCTTTCTTT.

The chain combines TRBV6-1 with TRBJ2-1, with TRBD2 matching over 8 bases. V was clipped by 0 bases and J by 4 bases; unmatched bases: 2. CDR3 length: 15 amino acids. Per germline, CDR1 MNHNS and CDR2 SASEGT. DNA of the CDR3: TGTGCCAGCAGTGAAGCGCCTAGCGGGTACAATGAGCAGTTCTTC. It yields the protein CASSEAPSGYNEQFF.

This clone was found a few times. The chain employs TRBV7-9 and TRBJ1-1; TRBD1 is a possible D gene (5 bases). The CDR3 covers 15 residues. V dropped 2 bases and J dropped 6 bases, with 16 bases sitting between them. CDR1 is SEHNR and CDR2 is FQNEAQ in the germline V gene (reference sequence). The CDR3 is CASSLSRGGVAEAFF. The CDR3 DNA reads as TGTGCCAGCAGCTTAAGTCGGGGGGGGGTCGCTGAAGCTTTCTTT.

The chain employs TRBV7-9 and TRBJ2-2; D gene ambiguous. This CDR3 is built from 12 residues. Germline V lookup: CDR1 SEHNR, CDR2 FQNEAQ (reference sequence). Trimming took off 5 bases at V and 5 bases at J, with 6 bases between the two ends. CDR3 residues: CASSRVTGELFF. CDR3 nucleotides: TGTGCCAGCAGCCGGGTAACCGGGGAGCTGTTTTTT.

CDR3 loop: CASSVGGWKTQYF. The DNA for the CDR3 is TGTGCCAGCAGTGTTGGGGGGTGGAAGACCCAGTACTTC. The chain links TRBV6-1 to TRBJ2-5; a possible D gene is TRBD2 (6 bases). Trimming removed 4 bases at V and 6 bases at J, with 12 bases between. The CDR3 spans 13 residues. The germline CDR1 and CDR2 sequences are MNHNS and SASEGT.

CDR3 DNA sequence: TGTGCCTTTGCCAGGGAACGCGATACCCCTCGCTACACCTTC. Amino acids: CAFARERDTPRYTF. V gene TRBV30 combines with J gene TRBJ1-2; perhaps TRBD1 as D (5 bases). The CDR3 spans 14 residues. With 7 bases removed from V and 9 bases from J, the gap between germline ends came to 24 bases. Germline-derived CDR1 and CDR2 are GTSNPN and SVGIG (reference sequence).

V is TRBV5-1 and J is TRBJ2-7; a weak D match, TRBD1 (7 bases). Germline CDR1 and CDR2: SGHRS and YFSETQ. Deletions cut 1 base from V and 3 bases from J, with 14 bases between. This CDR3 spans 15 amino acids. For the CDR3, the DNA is TGCGCCAGCAGCTTGACGGGGGACAGAATCTACGAGCAGTACTTC. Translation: CASSLTGDRIYEQYF.

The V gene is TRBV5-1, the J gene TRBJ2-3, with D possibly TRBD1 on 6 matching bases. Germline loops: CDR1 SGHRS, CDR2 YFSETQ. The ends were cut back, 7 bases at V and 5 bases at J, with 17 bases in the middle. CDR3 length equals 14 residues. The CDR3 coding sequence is TGCGCCAGCTTTGACTCAGGGGTGGGAGATACGCAGTATTTT. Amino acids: CASFDSGVGDTQYF.

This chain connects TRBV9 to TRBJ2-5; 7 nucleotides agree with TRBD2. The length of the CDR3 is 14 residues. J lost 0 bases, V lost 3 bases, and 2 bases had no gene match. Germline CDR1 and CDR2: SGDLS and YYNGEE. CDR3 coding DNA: TGTGCCAGCAGCGCGGGGGGAGACCAAGAGACCCAGTACTTC. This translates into CASSAGGDQETQYF.

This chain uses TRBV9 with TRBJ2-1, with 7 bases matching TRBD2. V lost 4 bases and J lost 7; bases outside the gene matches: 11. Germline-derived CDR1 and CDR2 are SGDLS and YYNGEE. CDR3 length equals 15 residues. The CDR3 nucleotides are TGTGCCAGCAGCACTAGTCCGGGACTACTGAATGAGCAGTTCTTC. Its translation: CASSTSPGLLNEQFF.

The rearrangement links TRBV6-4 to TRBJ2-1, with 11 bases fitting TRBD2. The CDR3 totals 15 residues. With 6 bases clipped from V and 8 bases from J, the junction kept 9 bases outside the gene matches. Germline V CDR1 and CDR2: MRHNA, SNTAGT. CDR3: CASRGKLAGGDEQFF. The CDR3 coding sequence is TGTGCCAGCAGGGGTAAATTAGCGGGGGGGGATGAGCAGTTCTTC.

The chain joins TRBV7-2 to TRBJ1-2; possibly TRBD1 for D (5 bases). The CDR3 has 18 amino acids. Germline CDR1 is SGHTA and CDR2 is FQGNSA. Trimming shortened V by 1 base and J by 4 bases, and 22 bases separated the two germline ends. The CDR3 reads CASSLDFSLRGPTYGYTF. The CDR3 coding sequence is TGTGCCAGCAGCTTAGACTTTTCTCTAAGGGGTCCCACCTATGGCTACACCTTC.

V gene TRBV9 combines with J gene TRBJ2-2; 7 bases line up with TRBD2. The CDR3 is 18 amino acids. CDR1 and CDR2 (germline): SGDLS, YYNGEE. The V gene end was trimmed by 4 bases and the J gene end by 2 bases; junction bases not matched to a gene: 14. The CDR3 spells CASSHPREAGENTGELFF. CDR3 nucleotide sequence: TGTGCCAGCAGCCACCCCAGGGAGGCGGGGGAAAACACCGGGGAGCTGTTTTTT. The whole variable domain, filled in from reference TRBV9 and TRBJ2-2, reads DSGVTQTPKHLITATGQRVTLRCSPRSGDLSVYWYQQSLDQGLQFLIQYYNGEERAKGNILERFSAQQFPDLHSELNLSSLELGDSALYFCASSHPREAGENTGELFFGEGSRLTVL.

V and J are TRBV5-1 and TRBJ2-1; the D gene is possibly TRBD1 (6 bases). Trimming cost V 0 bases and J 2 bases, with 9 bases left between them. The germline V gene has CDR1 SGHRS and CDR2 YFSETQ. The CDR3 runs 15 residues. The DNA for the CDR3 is TGCGCCAGCAGCTTGGAACAGGGTGCCTACAATGAGCAGTTCTTC. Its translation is CASSLEQGAYNEQFF. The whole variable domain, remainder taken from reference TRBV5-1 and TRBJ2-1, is KAGVTQTPRYLIKTRGQQVTLSCSPISGHRSVSWYQQTPGQGLQFLFEYFSETQRNKGNFPGRFSGRQFSNSRSEMNVSTLELGDSALYLCASSLEQGAYNEQFFGPGTRLTVL.

In DNA form, the CDR3 reads TGTGCCAGCAGCTTAGGGACAGGACAAGAGACCCAGTACTTC. Its translation is CASSLGTGQETQYF. The chain carries TRBV7-2 and TRBJ2-5, with 7 nucleotides matching TRBD1. In germline, CDR1 is SGHTA, CDR2 FQGNSA. The CDR3 has 14 amino acids. V lost 1 base and J lost 2; bases outside the gene matches: 1.

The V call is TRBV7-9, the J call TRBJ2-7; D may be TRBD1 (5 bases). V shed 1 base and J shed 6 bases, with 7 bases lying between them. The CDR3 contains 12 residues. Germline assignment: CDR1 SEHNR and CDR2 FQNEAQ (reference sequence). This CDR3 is CASSLERGEQYF. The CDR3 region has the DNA TGTGCCAGCAGCTTAGAAAGGGGCGAGCAGTACTTC.

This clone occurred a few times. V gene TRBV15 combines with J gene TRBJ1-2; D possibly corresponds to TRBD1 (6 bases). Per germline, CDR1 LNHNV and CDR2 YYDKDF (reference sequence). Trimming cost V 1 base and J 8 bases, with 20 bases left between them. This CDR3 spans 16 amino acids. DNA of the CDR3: TGTGCCACCAGCAGAGCGTGGGGAGGGGGTTCGGGAGGCTACACCTTC. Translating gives CATSRAWGGGSGGYTF.

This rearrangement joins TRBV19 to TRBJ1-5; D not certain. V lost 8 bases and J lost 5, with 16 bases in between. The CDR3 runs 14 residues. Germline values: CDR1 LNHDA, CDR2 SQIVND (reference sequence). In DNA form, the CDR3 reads TGTGCCAGTCTTGGCAGGCAGTTCCATCAGCCCCAGCATTTT. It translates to CASLGRQFHQPQHF.

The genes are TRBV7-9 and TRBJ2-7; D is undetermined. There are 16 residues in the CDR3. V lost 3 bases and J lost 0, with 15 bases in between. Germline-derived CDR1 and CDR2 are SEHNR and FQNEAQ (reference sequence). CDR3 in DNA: TGTGCCAGCAGCTTTCGCCTAGGCGGCGGCTCCTACGAGCAGTACTTC. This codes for CASSFRLGGGSYEQYF.

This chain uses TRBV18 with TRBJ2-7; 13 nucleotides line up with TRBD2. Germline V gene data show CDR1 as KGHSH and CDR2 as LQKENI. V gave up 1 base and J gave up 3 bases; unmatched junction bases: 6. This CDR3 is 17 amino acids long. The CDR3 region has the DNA TGTGCCAGCTCACCACGGAGGACTAGCGGGAGCGACTACGAGCAGTACTTC. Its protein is CASSPRRTSGSDYEQYF.

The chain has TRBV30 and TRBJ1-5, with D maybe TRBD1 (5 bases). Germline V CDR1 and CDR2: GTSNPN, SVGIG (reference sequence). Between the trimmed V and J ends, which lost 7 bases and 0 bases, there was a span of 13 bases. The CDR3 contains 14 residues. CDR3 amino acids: CALTQGNSNQPQHF. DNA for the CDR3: TGTGCCTTGACCCAGGGAAATAGCAATCAGCCCCAGCATTTT.